This T cell receptor (beta chain) came from a study of blood T cell repertoires in COVID-19. Study in general: Italy, Spain and the United States were the sources of the convalescent and acute COVID-19 samples. T cells, B-cell-depleted T cells, or PBMCs supplied cDNA or gDNA.

The CDR3 is 15 residues long. Germline CDR1 LNHDA, CDR2 SQIVND (reference sequence). Trimming pared 4 bases from V and 1 base from J, leaving 13 bases between. Original data processing: Reference gene primers were amplified, and this amplification served to estimate nucleated cell counts. TCRdb keeps only in-frame clones here, not all; method: immunoSEQ multiplex PCR. That table is the source of V, J and clone size, and D and trimming were worked out from the DNA. The profile shows just over 650,000 clones, around 90% of them singletons. The sequencing sample was made of peripheral blood. This TCR was recovered from a woman aged 18-30 years with acute or convalescent COVID-19. V gene TRBV19 combines with J gene TRBJ1-1, with D possibly being TRBD1 (6 bases). CDR3: CASSSIRGKNTEAFF. The CDR3 DNA reads as TGTGCCAGTAGTAGTATCAGGGGAAAGAACACTGAAGCTTTCTTT.